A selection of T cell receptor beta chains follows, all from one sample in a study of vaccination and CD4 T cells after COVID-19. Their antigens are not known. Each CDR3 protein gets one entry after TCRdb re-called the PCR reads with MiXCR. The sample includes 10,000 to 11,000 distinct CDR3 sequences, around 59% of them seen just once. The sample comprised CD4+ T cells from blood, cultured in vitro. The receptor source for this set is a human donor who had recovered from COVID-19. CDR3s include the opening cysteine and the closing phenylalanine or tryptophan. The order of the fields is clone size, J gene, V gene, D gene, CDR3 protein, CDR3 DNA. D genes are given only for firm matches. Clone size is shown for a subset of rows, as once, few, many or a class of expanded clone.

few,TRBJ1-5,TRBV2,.,CASSGKLNQPQHF,TGTGCCAGCAGTGGGAAGTTAAATCAGCCCCAGCATTTT
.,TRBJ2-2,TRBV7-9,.,CASSLDRQTTGELFF,TGTGCCAGCAGCTTAGATCGGCAGACCACCGGGGAGCTGTTTTTT
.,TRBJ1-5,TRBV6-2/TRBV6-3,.,CASSYVSSNQPQHF,TGTGCCAGCAGTTACGTCTCCAGCAATCAGCCCCAGCATTTT
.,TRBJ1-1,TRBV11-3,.,CASSSGRLFEAFF,TGTGCCAGCAGCTCAGGACGGCTTTTTGAAGCTTTCTTT
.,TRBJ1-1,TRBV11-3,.,CASTQHMNTEAFF,TGTGCCAGCACCCAACACATGAACACTGAAGCTTTCTTT
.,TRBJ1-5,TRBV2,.,CASRNEGTRNQPQHF,TGTGCCAGCAGAAACGAAGGTACTCGCAATCAGCCCCAGCATTTT
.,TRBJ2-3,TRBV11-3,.,CASSFEGTDTQYF,TGTGCCAGCAGCTTCGAGGGCACAGATACGCAGTATTTT
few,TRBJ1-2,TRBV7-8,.,CASSLESRNYGYTF,TGTGCCAGCAGCTTAGAATCGAGAAACTATGGCTACACCTTC
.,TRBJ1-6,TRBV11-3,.,CASSLEGLASPLHF,TGTGCCAGCAGCTTAGAGGGGTTAGCTTCACCCCTCCACTTT
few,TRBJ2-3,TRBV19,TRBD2,CASSQSGSATDTQYF,TGTGCCAGTAGCCAAAGCGGGAGTGCGACAGATACGCAGTATTTT
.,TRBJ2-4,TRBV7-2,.,CASSLGTIAKNIQYF,TGTGCCAGCAGCTTAGGGACTATAGCCAAAAACATTCAGTACTTC
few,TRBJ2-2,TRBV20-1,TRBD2,CSAQPYGREYTGELFF,TGCAGTGCCCAGCCATACGGGAGGGAGTACACCGGGGAGCTGTTTTTT
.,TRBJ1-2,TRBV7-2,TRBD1,CASSLTGAPGRGYTF,TGTGCCAGCAGCCTGACAGGGGCCCCTGGACGCGGCTACACCTTC
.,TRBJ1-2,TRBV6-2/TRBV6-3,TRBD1,CASRVSAGGHGYTF,TGTGCCAGCAGAGTGAGTGCAGGGGGCCATGGCTACACCTTC
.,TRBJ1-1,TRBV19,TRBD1,CASNTGGAWGTEAFF,TGTGCCAGTAATACAGGGGGCGCTTGGGGCACTGAAGCTTTCTTT
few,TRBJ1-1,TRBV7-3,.,CASSFSGDNTEAFF,TGTGCCAGCAGCTTTTCCGGGGATAACACTGAAGCTTTCTTT
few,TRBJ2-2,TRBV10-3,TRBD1,CAIMTGQGANTGELFF,TGTGCCATCATGACGGGACAGGGGGCGAACACCGGGGAGCTGTTTTTT
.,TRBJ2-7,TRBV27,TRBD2,CASSPAGVVYEQYF,TGTGCCAGCAGCCCTGCGGGAGTGGTCTACGAGCAGTACTTC
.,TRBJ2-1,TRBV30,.,CAWSVTNEQFF,TGTGCCTGGAGTGTCACCAATGAGCAGTTCTTC
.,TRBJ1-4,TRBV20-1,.,CSARPARDGPNEKLFF,TGCAGTGCTAGACCTGCCCGGGACGGACCGAATGAAAAACTGTTTTTT
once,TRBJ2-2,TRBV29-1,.,CSVEGPGRTGELFF,TGCAGCGTTGAAGGTCCAGGCCGGACCGGGGAGCTGTTTTTT
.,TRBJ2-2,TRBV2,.,CASQPNTGELFF,TGTGCCAGCCAGCCGAACACCGGGGAGCTGTTTTTT
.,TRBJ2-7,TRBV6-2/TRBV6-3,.,CASTSRINEQYF,TGTGCCAGCACTTCCCGGATCAACGAGCAGTACTTC
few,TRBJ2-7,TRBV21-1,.,CASSRPWSLGEHEQYF,TGTGCCAGCAGCAGACCGTGGTCACTAGGAGAGCACGAGCAGTACTTC
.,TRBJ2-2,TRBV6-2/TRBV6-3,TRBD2,CASRASGAVRTGELFF,TGTGCCAGCAGAGCCAGCGGGGCCGTTAGAACCGGGGAGCTGTTTTTT
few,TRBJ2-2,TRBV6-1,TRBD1,CASKRQGKMGGELFF,TGTGCCAGCAAGCGACAGGGCAAGATGGGCGGGGAGCTGTTTTTT
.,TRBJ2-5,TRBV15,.,CATSPRGRGETQYF,TGTGCCACCAGCCCGCGGGGGCGCGGGGAGACCCAGTACTTC
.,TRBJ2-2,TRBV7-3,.,CASSLLTNTGELFF,TGTGCCAGCAGCTTACTGACGAACACCGGGGAGCTGTTTTTT
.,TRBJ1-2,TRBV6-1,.,CASSEIDWGYGYTF,TGTGCCAGCAGTGAGATCGACTGGGGCTATGGCTACACCTTC